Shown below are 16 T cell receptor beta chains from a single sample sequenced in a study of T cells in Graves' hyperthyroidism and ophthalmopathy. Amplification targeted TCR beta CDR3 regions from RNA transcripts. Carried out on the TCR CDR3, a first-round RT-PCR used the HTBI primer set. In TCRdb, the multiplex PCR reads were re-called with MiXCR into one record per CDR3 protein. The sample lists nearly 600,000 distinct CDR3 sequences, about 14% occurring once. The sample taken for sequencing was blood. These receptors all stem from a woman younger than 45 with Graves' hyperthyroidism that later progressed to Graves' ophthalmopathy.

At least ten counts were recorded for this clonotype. CDR3 in DNA: TGTGCCAGCAGCGCTGGGACAGGGGGCCTTTATAGCAATCAGCCCCAGCATTTT. It codes for CASSAGTGGLYSNQPQHF. V and J are TRBV7-2 and TRBJ1-5; 12 nucleotides agree with TRBD1. The germline gives CDR1 SGHTA, CDR2 FQGNSA. J lost 0 bases, V lost 5 bases, and 8 bases had no gene match. This CDR3 has 18 residues.

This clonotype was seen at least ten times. The CDR3 sequence is CASSESGFGNYGYTF. The CDR3 DNA sequence: TGCGCCAGCAGCGAATCCGGGTTTGGTAACTATGGCTACACCTTC. The chain has TRBV5-1 and TRBJ1-2; D uncertain. The CDR3 runs to 15 residues. Trimming shortened V by 4 bases and J by 1 base, and 14 bases separated the two germline ends. Germline-derived CDR1 and CDR2 are SGHRS and YFSETQ.

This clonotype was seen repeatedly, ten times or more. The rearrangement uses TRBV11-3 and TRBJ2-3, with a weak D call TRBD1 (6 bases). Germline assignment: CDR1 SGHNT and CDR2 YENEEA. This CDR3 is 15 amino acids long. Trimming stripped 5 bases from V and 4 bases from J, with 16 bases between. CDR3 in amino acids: CASSTKQAGADTQYF. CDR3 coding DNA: TGTGCCAGCAGCACAAAACAGGCAGGGGCAGATACGCAGTATTTT.

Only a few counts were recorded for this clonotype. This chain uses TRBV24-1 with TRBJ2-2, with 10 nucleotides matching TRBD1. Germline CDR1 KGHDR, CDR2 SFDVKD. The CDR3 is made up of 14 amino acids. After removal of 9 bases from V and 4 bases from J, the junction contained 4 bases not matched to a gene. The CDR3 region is CATGTGEATGELFF. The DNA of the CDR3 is TGTGCCACCGGGACAGGGGAGGCCACCGGGGAGCTGTTTTTT.

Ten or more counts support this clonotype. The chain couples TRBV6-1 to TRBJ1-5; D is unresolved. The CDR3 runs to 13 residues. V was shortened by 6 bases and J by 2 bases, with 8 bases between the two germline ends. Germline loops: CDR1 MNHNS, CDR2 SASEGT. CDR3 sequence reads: CASRADGNQPQHF. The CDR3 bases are TGTGCCAGCAGAGCAGATGGCAATCAGCCCCAGCATTTT.

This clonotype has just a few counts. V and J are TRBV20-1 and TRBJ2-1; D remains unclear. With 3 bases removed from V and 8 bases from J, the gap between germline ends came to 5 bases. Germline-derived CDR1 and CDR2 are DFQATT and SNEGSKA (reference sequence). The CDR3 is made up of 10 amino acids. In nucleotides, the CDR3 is TGCAGTGCTAGGACCGATGAGCAGTTCTTC. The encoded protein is CSARTDEQFF.

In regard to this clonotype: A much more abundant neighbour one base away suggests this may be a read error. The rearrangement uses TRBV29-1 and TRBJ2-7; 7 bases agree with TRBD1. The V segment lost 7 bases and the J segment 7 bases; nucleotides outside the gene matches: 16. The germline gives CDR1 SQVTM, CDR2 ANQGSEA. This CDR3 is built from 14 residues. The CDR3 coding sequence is TGCAGCGCCTTCGGGACAGCTTACCACAATGAGCAGTACTTC. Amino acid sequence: CSAFGTAYHNEQYF.

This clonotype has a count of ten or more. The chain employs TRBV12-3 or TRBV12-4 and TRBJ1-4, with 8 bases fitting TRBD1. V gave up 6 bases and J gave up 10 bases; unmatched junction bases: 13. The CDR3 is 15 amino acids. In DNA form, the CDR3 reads TGTGCCAGCAGACCTTCGACAGGGGAAAGAGCAAAACTGTTTTTT. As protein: CASRPSTGERAKLFF.

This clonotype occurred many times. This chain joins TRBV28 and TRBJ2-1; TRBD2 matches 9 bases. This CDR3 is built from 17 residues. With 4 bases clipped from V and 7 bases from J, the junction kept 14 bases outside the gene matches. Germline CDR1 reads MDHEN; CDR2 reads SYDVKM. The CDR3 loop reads CASSYTILAGVRNEQFF. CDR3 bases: TGTGCCAGCAGTTACACGATATTAGCGGGAGTGAGGAATGAGCAGTTCTTC. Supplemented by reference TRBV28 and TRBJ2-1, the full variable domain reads DVKVTQSSRYLVKRTGEKVFLECVQDMDHENMFWYRQDPGLGLRLIYFSYDVKMKEKGDIPEGYSVSREKKERFSLILESASTNQTSMYLCASSYTILAGVRNEQFFGPGTRLTVL.

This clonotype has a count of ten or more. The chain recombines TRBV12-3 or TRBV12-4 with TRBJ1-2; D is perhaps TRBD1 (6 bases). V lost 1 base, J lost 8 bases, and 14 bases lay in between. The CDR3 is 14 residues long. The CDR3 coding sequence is TGTGCCAGCAGTTTAGGGGGCAGGGGAAACGGCTACACCTTC. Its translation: CASSLGGRGNGYTF.

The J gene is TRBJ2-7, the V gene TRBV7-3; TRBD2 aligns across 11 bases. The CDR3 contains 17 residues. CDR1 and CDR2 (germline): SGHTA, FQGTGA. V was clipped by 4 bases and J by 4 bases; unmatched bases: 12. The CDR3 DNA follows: TGTGCCAGCAGCTCGACTAGCGGGGACGGAGTATCTTACGAGCAGTACTTC. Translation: CASSSTSGDGVSYEQYF.

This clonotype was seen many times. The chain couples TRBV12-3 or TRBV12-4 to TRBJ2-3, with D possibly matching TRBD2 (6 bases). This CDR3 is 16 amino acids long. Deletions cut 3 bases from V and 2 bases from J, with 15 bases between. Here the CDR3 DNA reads TGTGCCAGCAGTTTCGATCCGGGAGCGAACACAGATACGCAGTATTTT. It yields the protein CASSFDPGANTDTQYF.

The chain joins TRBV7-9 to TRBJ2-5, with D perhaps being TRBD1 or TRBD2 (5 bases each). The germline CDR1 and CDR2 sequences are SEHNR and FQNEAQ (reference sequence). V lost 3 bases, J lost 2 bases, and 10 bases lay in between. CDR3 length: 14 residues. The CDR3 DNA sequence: TGTGCCAGCAGCTTTACGGGGCTTCAAGAGACCCAGTACTTC. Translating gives CASSFTGLQETQYF.

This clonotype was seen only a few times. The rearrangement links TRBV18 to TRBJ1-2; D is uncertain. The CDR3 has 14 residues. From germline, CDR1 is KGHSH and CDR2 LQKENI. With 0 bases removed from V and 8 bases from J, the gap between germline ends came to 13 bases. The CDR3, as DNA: TGTGCCAGCTCACCACCGTCAACGGTAGGAGGCTACACCTTC. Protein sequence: CASSPPSTVGGYTF.

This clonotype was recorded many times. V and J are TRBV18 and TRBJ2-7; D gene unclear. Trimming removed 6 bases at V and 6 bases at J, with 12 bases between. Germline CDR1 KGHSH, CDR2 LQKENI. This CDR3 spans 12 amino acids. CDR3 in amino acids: CASSPQGSEQYF. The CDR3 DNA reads TGTGCCAGCTCCCCCCAAGGTTCCGAGCAGTACTTC.

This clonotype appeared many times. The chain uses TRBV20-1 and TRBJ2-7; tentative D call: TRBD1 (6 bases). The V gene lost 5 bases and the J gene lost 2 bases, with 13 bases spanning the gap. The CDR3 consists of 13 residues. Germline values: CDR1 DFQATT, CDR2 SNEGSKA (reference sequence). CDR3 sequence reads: CSAPRDKTYEQYF. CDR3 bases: TGCAGTGCTCCCCGGGACAAAACCTACGAGCAGTACTTC.